Below are 8 T cell receptor beta chains sequenced from a single sample in a study of T-cell memory formation after mild COVID-19. A single record per CDR3 protein comes from TCRdb applying MiXCR to the 5' RACE reads. This sample has approximately 570,000 distinct CDR3 sequences, with 18% found just once. Sequencing was performed on PBMCs or a T cell subset sorted from them (not recorded which). These receptors came from an adult woman who had mild COVID-19 (a few samples of this study predate the infection). Cell type and time point are not known.

This clonotype was seen a handful of times. The V gene is TRBV7-9, the J gene TRBJ1-1; D is ambiguous. Trimming removed 5 bases at V and 6 bases at J, with 10 bases between. Germline V gives CDR1 SEHNR, CDR2 FQNEAQ (reference sequence). The CDR3 runs to 12 residues. The chain's CDR3 is CASSPSLPEAFF. The DNA of the CDR3 is TGTGCCAGCAGCCCCTCACTCCCTGAAGCTTTCTTT. Variable domain in full (rest from reference TRBV7-9 and TRBJ1-1): DTGVSQNPRHKITKRGQNVTFRCDPISEHNRLYWYRQTLGQGPEFLTYFQNEAQLEKSRLLSDRFSAERPKGSFSTLEIQRTEQGDSAMYLCASSPSLPEAFFGQGTRLTVV.

This clonotype has more than one count but fewer than ten. The CDR3 is CATSKGQGAETQYF. Written as DNA, the CDR3 is TGTGCCACCAGCAAGGGACAGGGGGCAGAGACCCAGTACTTC. This sequence joins TRBV15 and TRBJ2-5, with 12 bases fitting TRBD1. Germline V CDR1 and CDR2: LNHNV, YYDKDF (reference sequence). This CDR3 is 14 amino acids long. Trimming removed 4 bases from V and 4 bases from J; junction bases left unmatched: 1.

This clonotype was seen a handful of times. The rearrangement links TRBV7-2 to TRBJ2-4; 14 positions agree with TRBD2. The CDR3 is 20 amino acids. Looked up from germline, CDR1 is SGHTA and CDR2 is FQGNSA. V lost 4 bases to trimming and J lost 0 bases; unmatched junction nucleotides: 11. This CDR3 reads CASSSSFRTSGRIAKNIQYF. The CDR3 coding sequence is TGTGCCAGCAGCTCCTCCTTTAGGACTAGCGGGAGGATAGCCAAAAACATTCAGTACTTC.

This clonotype was seen ten or more times. The chain links TRBV7-2 to TRBJ2-1; 11 bases are a match to TRBD2. Germline V gene lookup returns CDR1 SGHTA and CDR2 FQGNSA. The CDR3 totals 16 residues. V shed 5 bases, J shed 6 bases, and the junction held 9 bases outside the gene matches. As DNA, the CDR3 is TGTGCCAGCAGCCCAAAGCTAGCGGGGGGCCCCAATGAGCAGTTCTTC. This sequence encodes CASSPKLAGGPNEQFF.

The table lists this clonotype with a few counts. This rearrangement joins TRBV3-1 to TRBJ1-1, with TRBD1 matching 7 bases. The trim removed 4 bases at V and 2 bases at J, leaving 7 bases unmatched. The CDR3 is 15 amino acids. From germline, CDR1 is LGHDT and CDR2 YNNKEL (reference sequence). The CDR3 nucleotides read TGTGCCAGCAGCCTCCACGGAGGGGGCAACACTGAAGCTTTCTTT. Encoded protein: CASSLHGGGNTEAFF.

This clonotype has ten or more counts. The chain carries TRBV6-5 and TRBJ1-5, with TRBD1 identical over 7 bases. Germline CDR1 is MNHEY and CDR2 is SVGAGI. After removal of 6 bases from V and 2 bases from J, the junction contained 4 bases not matched to a gene. This CDR3 has 14 amino acids. The CDR3 DNA follows: TGTGCCAGCAGCTCAGGGGGGGGCAATCAGCCCCAGCATTTT. It translates to CASSSGGGNQPQHF.

This clonotype appeared a few times. This chain links TRBV20-1 with TRBJ2-3; 9 bases are shared with TRBD2. Looked up from germline, CDR1 is DFQATT and CDR2 is SNEGSKA (reference sequence). The CDR3 runs to 17 residues. The V segment lost 3 bases and the J segment 1 base; nucleotides outside the gene matches: 11. The CDR3 protein is CSASAGGRVGGTDTQYF. CDR3 coding DNA: TGCAGTGCTAGCGCGGGGGGGAGAGTAGGAGGCACAGATACGCAGTATTTT.

CDR3 in amino acids: CASSQRGFGGEYNEQFF. CDR3 nucleotide sequence: TGCGCCAGCAGCCAACGGGGTTTTGGCGGAGAATACAATGAGCAGTTCTTC. The chain joins TRBV4-1 to TRBJ2-1, with D possibly TRBD2 on 5 matching bases. Germline CDR1 and CDR2: MGHRA and YSYEKL. This CDR3 has 17 amino acids. Trimming removed 2 bases at V and 4 bases at J, with 18 bases between.